The 12 T cell receptor beta chains below were found in one sample sequenced in a study of a mutant IDH1 vaccine in newly diagnosed glioma. Profiling relied on immunoSEQ multiplex PCR, and the TCRdb table lists in-frame clones only, not all of them. The sample holds fewer than 20,000 clones; 80% are singletons and the top ten take 10%. Described time point: baseline, week 1 (first vaccination visit). This sample's treatment: pre-vaccination baseline after standard-of-care therapy. The sequences come from PBMCs, collected from a glioma patient treated with radiotherapy, temozolomide or both. These receptors were taken from a man aged 40-50 years with glioma.

The genes are TRBV9 and TRBJ1-1; D is unclear. The CDR3 consists of 14 residues. V was trimmed by 0 bases and J by 1 base, leaving 7 bases between them. CDR1 and CDR2 from the germline V gene are SGDLS and YYNGEE. The CDR3 DNA is TGTGCCAGCAGCGTAGTTAGTGAGAACACTGAAGCTTTCTTT. This sequence encodes CASSVVSENTEAFF.

The chain has TRBV11-2 and TRBJ2-1; 8 positions match TRBD2. Looked up from germline, CDR1 is SGHAT and CDR2 is FQNNGV. The CDR3 is made up of 16 amino acids. With 5 bases clipped from V and 6 bases from J, the junction kept 12 bases outside the gene matches. Written as DNA, the CDR3 is TGTGCCAGCAGCCTGGCCGGGACTAGTGTGATCAATGAGCAGTTCTTC. Its protein product is CASSLAGTSVINEQFF.

The chain joins TRBV6-1 to TRBJ1-1; no reliable D call. CDR3 length equals 13 residues. Trimming pared 8 bases from V and 0 bases from J, leaving 10 bases between. The germline V gene encodes CDR1 MNHNS and CDR2 SASEGT. The CDR3, as DNA: TGTGCCAGCGACTCACAGCTGAACACTGAAGCTTTCTTT. Translated, it gives CASDSQLNTEAFF.

V and J are TRBV6-6 and TRBJ1-2, with TRBD1 identical over 9 bases. V dropped 5 bases and J dropped 2; count of bases not matched to a gene: 6. The CDR3 covers 15 residues. Germline assignment: CDR1 MNHNY and CDR2 SVGAGI (reference sequence). DNA of the CDR3: TGTGCCAGCAGTCCCGGACAGGGGATAAACTATGGCTACACCTTC. Protein: CASSPGQGINYGYTF.

V and J are TRBV4-1 and TRBJ2-7, with D hard to call. Looked up from germline, CDR1 is MGHRA and CDR2 is YSYEKL. V dropped 4 bases and J dropped 0 bases, with 7 bases sitting between them. The CDR3 is made up of 13 amino acids. This CDR3 reads CASSPGSSYEQYF. CDR3 nucleotide sequence: TGCGCCAGCAGCCCCGGAAGCTCCTACGAGCAGTACTTC.

The chain recombines TRBV27 with TRBJ2-1; a possible D gene is TRBD1 (6 bases). CDR3 length equals 15 residues. The germline V gene has CDR1 MNHEY and CDR2 SMNVEV (reference sequence). Trimming left V 0 bases short and J 9 bases short, with 15 bases between. Here the CDR3 reads CASSLSKGVASEQFF. CDR3 nucleotides: TGTGCCAGCAGTTTATCAAAGGGGGTTGCAAGTGAGCAGTTCTTC.

Written as DNA, the CDR3 is TGTGCCAGCAGCCGAGACGGGCTTGAGGCTGAAGCTTTCTTT. This codes for CASSRDGLEAEAFF. The chain carries TRBV7-2 and TRBJ1-1, with unresolved D. V lost 5 bases and J 6 bases, leaving 16 bases between the germline ends. This CDR3 is built from 14 residues. Germline CDR1 and CDR2: SGHTA and FQGNSA. The full variable domain, with the rest looked up from reference TRBV7-2 and TRBJ1-1, is GAGVSQSPSNKVTEKGKDVELRCDPISGHTALYWYRQSLGQGLEFLIYFQGNSAPDKSGLPSDRFSAERTGGSVSTLTIQRTQQEDSAVYLCASSRDGLEAEAFFGQGTRLTVV.

This rearrangement joins TRBV6-5 to TRBJ2-5; D is ambiguous. V was clipped by 0 bases and J by 5 bases, with 13 bases between them. CDR3 size: 15 residues. In germline, CDR1 is MNHEY, CDR2 SVGAGI. The CDR3 sequence: CASSYSLYGWETQYF. CDR3 nucleotides: TGTGCCAGCAGTTACTCTCTGTATGGGTGGGAGACCCAGTACTTC.

This chain connects TRBV30 to TRBJ1-2; the match to TRBD1 covers 9 bases. Germline loops: CDR1 GTSNPN, CDR2 SVGIG (reference sequence). V lost 8 bases and J lost 5; bases outside the gene matches: 9. The CDR3 contains 13 residues. This CDR3 reads CAGARTGVYGYTF. DNA of the CDR3: TGTGCCGGAGCTCGGACAGGGGTTTATGGCTACACCTTC.

Only a few counts were recorded for this clone. The V call is TRBV5-1, the J call TRBJ1-2; 7 bases agree with TRBD1. Germline assignment: CDR1 SGHRS and CDR2 YFSETQ. The CDR3 consists of 14 residues. V trimming: 3 bases; J trimming: 8 bases; junction bases outside the gene matches: 10. CDR3 nucleotide sequence: TGCGCCAGCAGCTCAGGGACAGCTCCAGCGGGCTACACCTTC. Translating it yields CASSSGTAPAGYTF.

This chain connects TRBV2 to TRBJ2-3, with D perhaps matching TRBD2 (6 bases). Germline values: CDR1 SNHLY, CDR2 FYNNEI. The CDR3 consists of 15 residues. Trimming removed 4 bases from V and 0 bases from J, with 11 bases in between. The CDR3 here is CASSGDSSSTDTQYF. DNA for the CDR3: TGTGCCAGCAGTGGGGACTCCTCTAGCACAGATACGCAGTATTTT.

The chain has TRBV5-4 and TRBJ2-2; D uncertain. Trimming pared 3 bases from V and 4 bases from J, leaving 7 bases between. The germline CDR1 and CDR2 sequences are SGHNT and YYREEE (reference sequence). This CDR3 spans 13 amino acids. The chain's CDR3 is CASSSRFTGELFF. In DNA form, the CDR3 reads TGTGCCAGCAGCTCGAGGTTCACCGGGGAGCTGTTTTTT.